Below, one T cell receptor (beta chain) is given with its context. Its antigen is unknown. It has no much larger one-base neighbor in the sample; base qualities were not kept. The source of the sample is a study of cytomegalovirus exposure and HLA in healthy donors (dated by TCRdb to 2016 to 2017). Study-level background: The roughly 650 repertoires of the first cohort and the roughly 120 validation repertoires were produced on the same platform, according to a later analysis. The aim of the study was to test whether cataloging public T cell receptors could identify signatures of past pathogen exposure. Along with the approximately 700-subject first cohort, a separate validation cohort of more than 90 different subjects was used. The study combined high-throughput TCR immunosequencing, statistical association of individual TCRs with disease status, and machine learning to predict cytomegalovirus infection status.

Library construction relied on the immunoSEQ multiplex PCR assay. The authors' pipeline ran thus. A statistical classification framework was built for diagnosing cytomegalovirus status from the catalog of TCR beta chain sequences. TCRdb's version of the immuneACCESS table is confined to in-frame rearrangements and falls short of the full clone set. An unresolved V gene accounts for under half of the shortfall where checked; the remainder is of unknown origin. D and trimming come from the DNA, and the V and J calls and clone size come from that table. Within this sample are about 240,000 clones, with around 88% of them counted one time only. In total, the top ten clones hold 1.2% of the sample. Study-level results and caveats: Cytomegalovirus status was reported to be diagnosed by the classifier with high specificity and sensitivity in both the original and validation cohorts. In the study, 164 TCR beta chains were listed as associated with cytomegalovirus. Across donors, most TCR sequences were observed very rarely, whereas some public TCRs were present in many individuals. A later analysis had no HLA typing for the validation cohort, so co-occurrence there was scored across all 110 or so repertoires. In a later analysis, TCRs clustered in the first cohort were found to also tend to co-occur in the approximately 110 validation repertoires, with around 94% of cluster scores above 0. It was suggested by the authors that the approach could potentially be generalized to other disease states and immunological phenotypes. A few of the identified cytomegalovirus-associated TCR beta chains were confirmed in vitro to be specific for cytomegalovirus antigens.

The donors belonged to the validation cohort of 90 to 150 subjects, which was separate from the roughly 700-subject first cohort. The source is a woman between 25 and 40 years old in good health and CMV-seropositive. The sequenced sample consisted of PBMCs.

In nucleotides, the sequence is TGTGCCAGCAGACCCACCGGGACAGGGTACGTGGAGACCCAGTACTTC. This sequence encodes CASRPTGTGYVETQYF. The V and J segments used are TRBV28 and TRBJ2-5, with TRBD1 matching 9 junction bases. V is pruned by 6 bases and J by 5 bases, leaving 13 bases of the junction without a gene match. The CDR3 contains 16 residues, cysteine and phenylalanine counted. The sequence is cut down to CDR3 DNA, 48 bases in frame from base 1. CDR1 MDHEN and CDR2 SYDVKM are derived from the germline V gene.